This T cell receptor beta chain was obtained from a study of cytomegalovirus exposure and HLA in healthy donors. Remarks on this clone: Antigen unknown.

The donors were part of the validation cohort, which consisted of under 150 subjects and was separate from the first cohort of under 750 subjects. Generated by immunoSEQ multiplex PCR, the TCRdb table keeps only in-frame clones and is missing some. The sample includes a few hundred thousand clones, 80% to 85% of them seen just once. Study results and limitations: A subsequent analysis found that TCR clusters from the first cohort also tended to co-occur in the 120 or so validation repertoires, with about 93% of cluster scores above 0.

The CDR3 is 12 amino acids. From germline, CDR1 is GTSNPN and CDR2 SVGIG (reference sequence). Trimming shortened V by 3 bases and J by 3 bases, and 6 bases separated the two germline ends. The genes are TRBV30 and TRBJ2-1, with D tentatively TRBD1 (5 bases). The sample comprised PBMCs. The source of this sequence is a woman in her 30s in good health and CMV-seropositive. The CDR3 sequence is CAWRGDYNEQFF. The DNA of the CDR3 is TGTGCCTGGAGAGGGGACTACAATGAGCAGTTCTTC.